Described below is a single TCR beta chain sequence and its context. The antigen remains undetermined. Only in-frame clones appear in the TCRdb table, and some are missing; sequencing was by immunoSEQ multiplex PCR. The table shows some 660,000 clones, with about three quarters occurring only once. The data originate from a study of shared clonotypes between healthy human individuals. On the study more broadly: CD4 naive and memory got three plates each, CD8 naive two, CD8 memory one.

The CDR3 spans 12 residues. The V and J ends lost 5 bases and 7 bases respectively, with 12 bases between them. Germline CDR1 is LGHNT and CDR2 is FRNRAP. Study-level points and caveats: Tissues were not sampled, only blood, and their repertoires likely differ.

The sequenced material came from memory CD4+ T cells sorted from blood. The sample's subset: CD45RA-negative fraction. The sequence was collected from a young woman in good health. The V and J genes are TRBV12-5 and TRBJ2-7; D is perhaps TRBD2 (6 bases). Here the CDR3 reads CASGPGTGEQYF. CDR3 DNA sequence: TGTGCTAGTGGTCCCGGGACTGGTGAGCAGTACTTC. The whole variable domain, remainder taken from reference TRBV12-5 and TRBJ2-7, is DARVTQTPRHKVTEMGQEVTMRCQPILGHNTVFWYRQTMMQGLELLAYFRNRAPLDDSGMPKDRFSAEMPDATLATLKIQPSEPRDSAVYFCASGPGTGEQYFGPGTRLTVT.